This TCR beta chain was profiled in a study of blood T cell repertoires in COVID-19. CDR3 length equals 16 residues. CDR1 is KGHDR and CDR2 is SFDVKD in the germline V gene. Trimming stripped 4 bases from V and 5 bases from J, with 17 bases between. Using immunoSEQ multiplex PCR, the repertoire was profiled, and TCRdb retains in-frame clones only, with some absent. The table has 150,000 to 200,000 clones, 85% to 90% seen once. Sequencing was done on a sample of peripheral blood. The clonotype originates from a woman aged 55-70 years with COVID-19, enrolled during active disease. The rearrangement joins TRBV24-1 to TRBJ1-5; D perhaps matches TRBD1 (6 bases). The CDR3 nucleotides read TGTGCCACCAGTGACGCCGGGACACACGTTGATCAGCCCCAGCATTTT. It yields the protein CATSDAGTHVDQPQHF.